The 13 T cell receptor beta chains reported below all come from one sample, sequenced in a study of PD-L1 blockade in urothelial cancer. The protocol was immunoSEQ multiplex PCR, while the TCRdb copy is restricted to in-frame clones and leaves out a portion. The table has about 83,000 clones, approximately 90% seen once. Sequences were derived from PBMCs, sampled around atezolizumab (anti-PD-L1) treatment. The origin of the receptors is a woman in her 70s with urothelial cancer.

V and J are TRBV28 and TRBJ1-2; D remains ambiguous. Looked up from germline, CDR1 is MDHEN and CDR2 is SYDVKM. The V end lost 2 bases, the J end lost 4 bases, and 11 bases lay between the germline ends. CDR3 length: 14 amino acids. Here the CDR3 DNA reads TGTGCCAGCAGTTTAGGGCAGACCATCTATGGCTACACCTTC. This gives the protein CASSLGQTIYGYTF.

The chain is built from TRBV5-4 and TRBJ1-2; 7 bases fit TRBD1. The trim removed 3 bases at V and 4 bases at J, leaving 12 bases unmatched. The CDR3 runs to 16 residues. Looked up from germline, CDR1 is SGHNT and CDR2 is YYREEE (reference sequence). In nucleotides, the CDR3 is TGTGCCAGCAGCTCGACAGGGCCATATTTCAGCTATGGCTACACCTTC. Translated: CASSSTGPYFSYGYTF. Full variable domain (rest looked up from reference TRBV5-4 and TRBJ1-2): ETGVTQSPTHLIKTRGQQVTLRCSSQSGHNTVSWYQQALGQGPQFIFQYYREEENGRGNFPPRFSGLQFPNYSSELNVNALELDDSALYLCASSSTGPYFSYGYTFGSGTRLTVV.

This rearrangement joins TRBV5-3 to TRBJ1-5; 7 bases line up with TRBD1. TRBV5-3 counts as an open reading frame of uncertain function. The CDR3 has 15 residues. J lost 5 bases, V lost 0 bases, and 5 bases had no gene match. The CDR3 nucleotides are TGTGCCAGAAGCTTGGCACGGGACAGACATCAGCCCCAGCATTTT. Its translation is CARSLARDRHQPQHF.

The chain recombines TRBV7-9 with TRBJ2-7; D is uncertain. The length of the CDR3 is 13 residues. CDR1 and CDR2 (germline): SEHNR, FQNEAQ (reference sequence). V lost 7 bases, J lost 0 bases, and 10 bases lay in between. The CDR3 bases are TGTGCCAGCACCCCGGTTGCCTCCTACGAGCAGTACTTC. This gives the protein CASTPVASYEQYF.

The rearrangement joins TRBV28 to TRBJ1-2, with 7 bases identical to TRBD1. Germline assignment: CDR1 MDHEN and CDR2 SYDVKM. The V segment lost 5 bases and the J segment 4 bases; nucleotides outside the gene matches: 7. The CDR3 length is 14 residues. In DNA form, the CDR3 reads TGTGCCAGCAGTACTCGACAGGGTTTCTATGGCTACACCTTC. Translated: CASSTRQGFYGYTF.

CDR3 loop: CACRLQVTGELFF. CDR3 in DNA: TGTGCCTGCCGGCTTCAGGTCACCGGGGAGCTGTTTTTT. The chain carries TRBV30 and TRBJ2-2; D gene ambiguous. The germline V gene encodes CDR1 GTSNPN and CDR2 SVGIG (reference sequence). The CDR3 covers 13 residues. The ends were cut back, 6 bases at V and 4 bases at J, with 12 bases in the middle. Filled out from reference TRBV30 and TRBJ2-2, the complete variable domain reads SQTIHQWPATLVQPVGSPLSLECTVEGTSNPNLYWYRQAAGRGLQLLFYSVGIGQISSEVPQNLSASRPQDRQFILSSKKLLLSDSGFYLCACRLQVTGELFFGEGSRLTVL.

V usage is TRBV19 and J usage is TRBJ2-1; 9 nucleotides line up with TRBD2. V lost 4 bases and J lost 0; bases outside the gene matches: 4. CDR3 length: 16 residues. Germline loops: CDR1 LNHDA, CDR2 SQIVND (reference sequence). CDR3: CASSSLAGSSYNEQFF. The CDR3 DNA follows: TGTGCCAGTAGTAGTCTAGCGGGGAGCTCCTACAATGAGCAGTTCTTC. Full variable domain (rest looked up from reference TRBV19 and TRBJ2-1): DGGITQSPKYLFRKEGQNVTLSCEQNLNHDAMYWYRQDPGQGLRLIYYSQIVNDFQKGDIAEGYSVSREKKESFPLTVTSAQKNPTAFYLCASSSLAGSSYNEQFFGPGTRLTVL.

The V call is TRBV2, the J call TRBJ1-4; 8 bases map to TRBD1. This CDR3 comprises 15 residues. Germline V gene data show CDR1 as SNHLY and CDR2 as FYNNEI. V shed 5 bases, J shed 7 bases, and the junction held 9 bases outside the gene matches. The CDR3 spells CASSNLQGVREKLFF. The CDR3 region has the DNA TGTGCCAGCAGTAACCTACAGGGGGTCCGTGAAAAACTGTTTTTT.

The chain combines TRBV5-1 with TRBJ2-7, with 13 positions matching TRBD2. V dropped 4 bases and J dropped 5; count of bases not matched to a gene: 6. Germline V CDR1 and CDR2: SGHRS, YFSETQ. The CDR3 consists of 15 residues. In DNA form, the CDR3 reads TGCGCCAGCAGCATGACTAGCGGGAGGCTCGACGAGCAGTACTTC. Translation: CASSMTSGRLDEQYF.

In nucleotides, the CDR3 is TGTGCCAGCTCACCAATGGGAGGCCTCGGTAATGAGCAGTTCTTC. It codes for CASSPMGGLGNEQFF. The chain has TRBV18 and TRBJ2-1; the D gene is possibly TRBD2 (6 bases). Germline CDR1 reads KGHSH; CDR2 reads LQKENI. Trimming left V 2 bases short and J 7 bases short, with 15 bases between. CDR3 size: 15 residues. Full variable domain (missing parts from reference TRBV18 and TRBJ2-1): NAGVMQNPRHLVRRRGQEARLRCSPMKGHSHVYWYRQLPEEGLKFMVYLQKENIIDESGMPKERFSAEFPKEGPSILRIQQVVRGDSAAYFCASSPMGGLGNEQFFGPGTRLTVL.

DNA for the CDR3: TGTGCCAGCAGTGATGGTTCTAGCGGCGGCCAAGAGACCCAGTACTTC. Translating gives CASSDGSSGGQETQYF. The genes are TRBV2 and TRBJ2-5; 7 bases are a match to TRBD2. Germline V CDR1 and CDR2: SNHLY, FYNNEI. CDR3 length: 16 amino acids. Losses at the gene ends were 3 bases for V and 1 base for J; bases not matched to a gene: 8.

V is TRBV4-1 and J is TRBJ2-2, with D possibly TRBD1 on 5 matching bases. Germline CDR1 and CDR2: MGHRA and YSYEKL. V was trimmed by 0 bases and J by 6 bases, leaving 11 bases between them. The CDR3 is 15 residues long. CDR3 region: CASSQERRRAGELFF. CDR3 nucleotides: TGCGCCAGCAGCCAAGAGAGGCGCAGGGCCGGGGAGCTGTTTTTT.

This sequence joins TRBV28 and TRBJ2-6; D perhaps matches TRBD2 (5 bases). The CDR3 is 15 amino acids. CDR1 MDHEN and CDR2 SYDVKM come from the germline V gene. Trimming shortened V by 5 bases and J by 2 bases, and 10 bases separated the two germline ends. Written as DNA, the CDR3 is TGTGCCAGCAGTCCCCTCGGGACTGGGGCCAACGTCCTGACTTTC. Translated, it gives CASSPLGTGANVLTF.